This T cell receptor beta chain stems from a study of Ad26.COV2.S vaccination and SARS-CoV-2 variants. The sample's treatment: about 20 received Ad26.COV2.S at low or high dose, single or two shots; about five received placebo; per-sample allocation not given. At day 63 after the first vaccine or placebo injection, samples were drawn. Only in-frame clones appear in the TCRdb table, and some are missing; sequencing was by immunoSEQ multiplex PCR. The repertoire holds about 440,000 clones, with roughly 87% as singletons. Trimming removed 3 bases from V and 3 bases from J; junction bases left unmatched: 1. Germline V gene lookup returns CDR1 MNHEY and CDR2 SMNVEV (reference sequence). This CDR3 has 15 amino acids.

The source is a person between 18 and 60 years old who received the Ad26.COV2.S COVID-19 vaccine or a placebo. The rearrangement links TRBV27 to TRBJ2-3, with 12 bases identical to TRBD2. The sample consisted of peripheral blood, taken in a trial of Ad26.COV2.S vaccine versus placebo. The CDR3 loop is CASSFGTSGTDTQYF. CDR3 in DNA: TGTGCCAGCAGTTTTGGGACTAGCGGGACAGATACGCAGTATTTT.